These 7 T cell receptor beta chains were all obtained from the same sample, sequenced in a study of T cells in Graves' hyperthyroidism and ophthalmopathy. TCR beta CDR3 regions were amplified from RNA transcripts. The study used the HTBI primer set for a first-round RT-PCR of the TCR CDR3. TCRdb fed the multiplex PCR reads into MiXCR, producing one record per CDR3 protein. The profile covers approximately 590,000 distinct CDR3 sequences, with 15% to 18% appearing a single time and around 6.6% taken by the ten largest. The material sequenced was blood. The receptors derive from a woman in her 30s with Graves' hyperthyroidism.

Many counts were recorded for this clonotype. The V gene is TRBV11-2, the J gene TRBJ2-7; D possibly uses TRBD1 or TRBD2 (5 bases each). Per the germline V gene, CDR1 is SGHAT and CDR2 is FQNNGV. Between the trimmed V and J ends, which lost 5 bases and 4 bases, there was a span of 36 bases. The CDR3 is 21 amino acids. CDR3 protein: CASSHYTRQLGTLARGYEQYF. The CDR3 region has the DNA TGTGCCAGCAGCCATTATACCAGGCAGCTCGGGACCCTAGCTCGCGGGTACGAGCAGTACTTC.

This clonotype has a count of ten or more. The chain uses TRBV7-8 and TRBJ2-7; 9 nucleotides align to TRBD2. CDR3 size: 20 residues. From germline, CDR1 is SGHVS and CDR2 FQNEAQ. Trimming cost V 0 bases and J 1 base; bases outside gene matches: 16. The CDR3 spells CASSLASGTSLGGLSYEQYF. The CDR3 DNA reads as TGTGCCAGCAGCTTAGCATCGGGGACTAGCTTAGGGGGTTTATCCTACGAGCAGTACTTC.

This clonotype has a count of ten or more. The rearrangement joins TRBV5-1 to TRBJ2-5; 8 bases are shared with TRBD1. The CDR3 consists of 14 residues. Losses at the gene ends were 4 bases for V and 4 bases for J; bases not matched to a gene: 6. Germline CDR1 SGHRS, CDR2 YFSETQ. The CDR3 reads CASSLGTGRETQYF. CDR3 DNA: TGCGCCAGCAGCCTCGGGACAGGACGAGAGACCCAGTACTTC. The entire variable domain, with the rest obtained from reference TRBV5-1 and TRBJ2-5, is as follows: KAGVTQTPRYLIKTRGQQVTLSCSPISGHRSVSWYQQTPGQGLQFLFEYFSETQRNKGNFPGRFSGRQFSNSRSEMNVSTLELGDSALYLCASSLGTGRETQYFGPGTRLLVL.

This clonotype was detected ten times or more. The rearrangement uses TRBV24-1 and TRBJ1-2; the D gene is possibly TRBD1 (6 bases). V dropped 5 bases and J dropped 2 bases, with 17 bases sitting between them. Germline assignment: CDR1 KGHDR and CDR2 SFDVKD. The CDR3 consists of 16 residues. This CDR3 reads CATSVTTTGPNYGYTF. The CDR3 DNA follows: TGTGCCACCAGTGTCACGACTACAGGGCCCAACTATGGCTACACCTTC.

This clonotype was observed at least ten times. The CDR3 reads CASSVGQGAYEQYF. The CDR3 DNA is TGTGCCAGCAGCGTAGGACAGGGGGCGTACGAGCAGTACTTC. The V gene is TRBV9, the J gene TRBJ2-7; 10 nucleotides match TRBD1. J gave up 4 bases and V 0 bases, and 1 base lay outside the gene matches. This CDR3 comprises 14 residues. Looked up from germline, CDR1 is SGDLS and CDR2 is YYNGEE.

This clonotype showed up many times. The rearrangement links TRBV13 to TRBJ2-1, with D tentatively TRBD2 (5 bases). The V end was cut by 5 bases, the J end by 0 bases, with 14 bases between. CDR1 and CDR2 (germline): PRHDT, FYEKMQ (reference sequence). The CDR3 is 16 residues long. As DNA, the CDR3 is TGTGCCAGCAGCCCCACGGTAGCGTCCTCCTACAATGAGCAGTTCTTC. It codes for CASSPTVASSYNEQFF.

This clonotype was detected many times. This chain connects TRBV18 to TRBJ2-5; D is perhaps TRBD1 or TRBD2 (5 bases each). CDR3 size: 15 residues. Germline V gives CDR1 KGHSH, CDR2 LQKENI. V lost 0 bases and J 4 bases, leaving 12 bases between the germline ends. The CDR3 spells CASSPPEGIRETQYF. As DNA, the CDR3 is TGTGCCAGCTCACCACCAGAGGGGATACGAGAGACCCAGTACTTC.